This T cell receptor beta chain came from a study of blood T cell repertoires in COVID-19. Background on the study: Material from acute and convalescent COVID-19 was sourced from the United States, Italy and Spain. T cells, B-cell-depleted T cells, or PBMCs provided the cDNA or gDNA that served as material.

Per the original methods: Amplifying reference gene primers gave estimates of nucleated cell counts. Method: immunoSEQ multiplex PCR; TCRdb's copy keeps in-frame clones and lacks some. V and J calls and clone size are copied from that table; D and trimming were computed from the DNA. The data contain about 140,000 clones, under 80% of them singletons. With V trimmed by 5 bases and J by 6 bases, 5 bases remained unmatched. CDR1 is SGHTA and CDR2 is FQGNSA in the germline V gene. The CDR3 contains 15 residues. The rearrangement uses TRBV7-2 and TRBJ1-6; 9 nucleotides match TRBD1. The sequencing input was peripheral blood. The source of this sequence is a man older than 75 with acute or convalescent COVID-19. The CDR3 DNA follows: TGTGCCAGCAGCAAAGGGACAGGGAGTAATTCACCCCTCCACTTT. Amino acid sequence: CASSKGTGSNSPLHF.